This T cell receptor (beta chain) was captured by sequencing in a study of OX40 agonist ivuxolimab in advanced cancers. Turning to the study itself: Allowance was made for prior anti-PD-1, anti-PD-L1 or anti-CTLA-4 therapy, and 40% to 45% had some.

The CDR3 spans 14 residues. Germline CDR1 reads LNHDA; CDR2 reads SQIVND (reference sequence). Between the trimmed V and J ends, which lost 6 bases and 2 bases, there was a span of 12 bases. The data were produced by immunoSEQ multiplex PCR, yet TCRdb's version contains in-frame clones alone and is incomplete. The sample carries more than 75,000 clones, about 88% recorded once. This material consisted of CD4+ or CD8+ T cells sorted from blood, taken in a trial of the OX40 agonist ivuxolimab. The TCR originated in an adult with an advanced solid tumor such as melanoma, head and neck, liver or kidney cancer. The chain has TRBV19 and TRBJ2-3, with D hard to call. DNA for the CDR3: TGTGCCAGTAGCCCCTATCAGGCCACAGATACGCAGTATTTT. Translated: CASSPYQATDTQYF.